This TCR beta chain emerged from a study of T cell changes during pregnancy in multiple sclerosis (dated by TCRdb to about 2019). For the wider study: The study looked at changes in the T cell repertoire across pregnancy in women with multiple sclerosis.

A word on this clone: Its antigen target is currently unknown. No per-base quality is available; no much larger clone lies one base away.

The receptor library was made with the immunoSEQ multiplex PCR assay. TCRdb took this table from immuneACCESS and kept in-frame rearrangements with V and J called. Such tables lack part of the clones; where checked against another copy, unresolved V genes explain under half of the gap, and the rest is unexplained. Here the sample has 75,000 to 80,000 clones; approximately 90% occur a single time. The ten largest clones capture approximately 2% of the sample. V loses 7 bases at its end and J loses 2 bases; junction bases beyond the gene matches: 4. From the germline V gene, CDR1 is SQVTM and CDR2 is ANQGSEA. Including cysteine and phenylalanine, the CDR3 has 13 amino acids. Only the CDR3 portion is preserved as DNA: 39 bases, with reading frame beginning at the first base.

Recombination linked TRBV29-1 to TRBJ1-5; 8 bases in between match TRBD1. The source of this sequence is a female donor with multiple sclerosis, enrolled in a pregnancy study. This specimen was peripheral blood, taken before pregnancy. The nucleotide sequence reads TGCAGCGCAGCACAGGGGGGCAATCAGCCCCAGCATTTT. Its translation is CSAAQGGNQPQHF.